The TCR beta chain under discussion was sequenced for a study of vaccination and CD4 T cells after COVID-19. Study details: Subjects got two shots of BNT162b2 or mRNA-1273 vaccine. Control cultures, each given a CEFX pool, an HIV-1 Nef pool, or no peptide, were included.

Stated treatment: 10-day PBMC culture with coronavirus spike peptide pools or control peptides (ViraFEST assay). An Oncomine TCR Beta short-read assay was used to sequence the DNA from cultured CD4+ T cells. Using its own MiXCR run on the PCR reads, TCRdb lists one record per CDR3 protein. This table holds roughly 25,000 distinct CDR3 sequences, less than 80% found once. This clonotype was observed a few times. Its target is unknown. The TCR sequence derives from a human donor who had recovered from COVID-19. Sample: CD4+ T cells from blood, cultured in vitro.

The CDR3 sequence: CASSIQDRAWQPQHF. The DNA for the CDR3 is TGTGCCAGTAGTATACAGGACAGGGCTTGGCAGCCCCAGCATTTT. The chain links TRBV19 to TRBJ1-5, with TRBD1 matching over 8 bases. Germline CDR1 reads LNHDA; CDR2 reads SQIVND (reference sequence). The CDR3 has 15 amino acids. Losses at the gene ends were 2 bases for V and 7 bases for J; bases not matched to a gene: 7. The variable domain in full, completed from reference TRBV19 and TRBJ1-5, reads DGGITQSPKYLFRKEGQNVTLSCEQNLNHDAMYWYRQDPGQGLRLIYYSQIVNDFQKGDIAEGYSVSREKKESFPLTVTSAQKNPTAFYLCASSIQDRAWQPQHFGDGTRLSIL.